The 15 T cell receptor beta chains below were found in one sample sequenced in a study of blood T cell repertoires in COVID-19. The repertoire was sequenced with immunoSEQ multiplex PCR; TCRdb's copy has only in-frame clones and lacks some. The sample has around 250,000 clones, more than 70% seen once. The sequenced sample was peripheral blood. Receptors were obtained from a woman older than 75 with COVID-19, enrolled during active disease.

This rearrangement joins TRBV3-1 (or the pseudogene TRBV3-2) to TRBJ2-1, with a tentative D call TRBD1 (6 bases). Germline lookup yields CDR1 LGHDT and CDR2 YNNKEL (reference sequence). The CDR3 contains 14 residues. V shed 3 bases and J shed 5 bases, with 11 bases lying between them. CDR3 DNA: TGTGCCAGCAGCCACCGGGACACCAACAATGAGCAGTTCTTC. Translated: CASSHRDTNNEQFF.

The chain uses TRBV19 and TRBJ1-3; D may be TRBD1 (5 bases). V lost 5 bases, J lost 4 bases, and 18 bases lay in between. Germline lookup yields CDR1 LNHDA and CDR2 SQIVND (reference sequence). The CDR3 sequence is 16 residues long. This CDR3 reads CASSAPTVWVGNTIYF. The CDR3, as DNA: TGTGCCAGTAGTGCACCGACAGTTTGGGTCGGAAACACCATATATTTT.

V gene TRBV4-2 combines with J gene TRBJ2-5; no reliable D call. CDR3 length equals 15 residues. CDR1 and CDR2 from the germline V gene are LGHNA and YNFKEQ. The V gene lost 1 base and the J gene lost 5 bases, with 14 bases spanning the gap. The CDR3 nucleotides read TGTGCCAGCAGCCAAGTCGGTTCTGCTTGGGAGACCCAGTACTTC. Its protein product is CASSQVGSAWETQYF.

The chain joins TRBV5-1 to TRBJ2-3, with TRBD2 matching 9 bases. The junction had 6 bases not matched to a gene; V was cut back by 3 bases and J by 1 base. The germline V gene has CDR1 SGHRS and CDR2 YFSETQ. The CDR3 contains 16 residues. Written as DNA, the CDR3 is TGCGCCAGCAGCTCCTTTAGCGGGGGACGCACAGATACGCAGTATTTT. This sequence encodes CASSSFSGGRTDTQYF. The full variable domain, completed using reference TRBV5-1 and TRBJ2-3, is KAGVTQTPRYLIKTRGQQVTLSCSPISGHRSVSWYQQTPGQGLQFLFEYFSETQRNKGNFPGRFSGRQFSNSRSEMNVSTLELGDSALYLCASSSFSGGRTDTQYFGPGTRLTVL.

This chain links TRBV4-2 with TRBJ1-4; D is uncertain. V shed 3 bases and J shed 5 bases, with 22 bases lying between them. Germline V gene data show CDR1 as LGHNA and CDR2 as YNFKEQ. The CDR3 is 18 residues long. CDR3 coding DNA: TGTGCCAGCAGCCAGGGCGTAGAGTCAAGGCGTGAGAATGAAAAACTGTTTTTT. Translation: CASSQGVESRRENEKLFF.

The CDR3 DNA reads TGTGCCAGCAGCTTAGTGGCCCCGGGAGTGAGGGAGCAGTACTTC. The encoded protein is CASSLVAPGVREQYF. The chain is built from TRBV7-2 and TRBJ2-7; D is possibly TRBD2 (6 bases). With 1 base removed from V and 7 bases from J, the gap between germline ends came to 17 bases. This CDR3 is 15 amino acids long. In germline, CDR1 is SGHTA, CDR2 FQGNSA.

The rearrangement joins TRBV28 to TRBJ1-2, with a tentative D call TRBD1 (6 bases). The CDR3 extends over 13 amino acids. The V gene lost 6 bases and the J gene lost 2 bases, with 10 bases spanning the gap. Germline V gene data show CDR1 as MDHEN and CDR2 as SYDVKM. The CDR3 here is CASSTGTNYGYTF. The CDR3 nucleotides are TGTGCCAGCAGCACAGGGACGAACTATGGCTACACCTTC.

DNA of the CDR3: TGTGCCAGCAGTGTAAATTCACCCCTCCACTTT. Protein product: CASSVNSPLHF. The rearrangement links TRBV28 to TRBJ1-6, with D unclear. Germline-derived CDR1 and CDR2 are MDHEN and SYDVKM. This CDR3 has 11 residues. Trimming pared 5 bases from V and 7 bases from J, leaving 3 bases between.

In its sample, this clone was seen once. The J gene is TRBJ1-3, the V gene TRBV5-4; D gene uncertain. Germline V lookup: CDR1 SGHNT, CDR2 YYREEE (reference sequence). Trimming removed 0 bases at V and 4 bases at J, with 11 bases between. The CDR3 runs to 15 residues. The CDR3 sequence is CASSLDLYSGNTIYF. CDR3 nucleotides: TGTGCCAGCAGCTTGGATCTTTACAGCGGAAACACCATATATTTT.

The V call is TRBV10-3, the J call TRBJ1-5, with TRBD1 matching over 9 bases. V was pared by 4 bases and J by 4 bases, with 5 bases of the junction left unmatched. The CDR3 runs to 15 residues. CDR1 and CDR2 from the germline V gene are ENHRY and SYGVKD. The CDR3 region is CAISGGQGLNQPQHF. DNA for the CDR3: TGTGCCATCAGTGGGGGACAGGGCCTAAATCAGCCCCAGCATTTT.

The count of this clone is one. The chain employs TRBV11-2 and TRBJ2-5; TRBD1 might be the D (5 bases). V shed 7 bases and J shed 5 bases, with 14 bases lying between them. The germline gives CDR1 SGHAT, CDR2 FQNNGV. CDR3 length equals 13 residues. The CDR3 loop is CASTLSGLETQYF. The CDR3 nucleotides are TGTGCCAGCACCCTGTCAGGGTTGGAGACCCAGTACTTC.

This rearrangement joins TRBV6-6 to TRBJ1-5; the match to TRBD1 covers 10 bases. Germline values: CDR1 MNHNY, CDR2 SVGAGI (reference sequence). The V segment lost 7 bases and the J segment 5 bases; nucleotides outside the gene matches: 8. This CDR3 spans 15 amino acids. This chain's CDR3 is CASNNRDRGDQPQHF. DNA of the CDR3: TGTGCCAGCAATAACCGGGACAGGGGCGATCAGCCCCAGCATTTT.

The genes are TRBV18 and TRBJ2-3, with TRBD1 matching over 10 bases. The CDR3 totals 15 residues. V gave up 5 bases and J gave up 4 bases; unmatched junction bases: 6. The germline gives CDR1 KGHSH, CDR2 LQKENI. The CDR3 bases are TGTGCCAGCTCATCCTCGGGACAGGGGTCAGATACGCAGTATTTT. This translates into CASSSSGQGSDTQYF.

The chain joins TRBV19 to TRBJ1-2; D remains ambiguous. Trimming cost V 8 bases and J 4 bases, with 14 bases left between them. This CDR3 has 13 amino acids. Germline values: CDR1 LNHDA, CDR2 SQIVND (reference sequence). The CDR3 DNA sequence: TGTGCCAGTTTCCGGCGGTACCCCTATGGCTACACCTTC. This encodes CASFRRYPYGYTF.

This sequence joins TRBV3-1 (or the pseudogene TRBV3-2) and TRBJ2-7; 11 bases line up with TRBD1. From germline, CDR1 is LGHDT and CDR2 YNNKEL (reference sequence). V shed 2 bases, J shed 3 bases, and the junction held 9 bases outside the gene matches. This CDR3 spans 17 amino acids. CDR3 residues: CASSQSRGTGGNYEQYF. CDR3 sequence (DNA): TGTGCCAGCAGCCAATCGCGGGGGACAGGGGGGAACTACGAGCAGTACTTC.